This TCR beta chain was captured by sequencing in a study of immune cell composition in non-small cell lung cancer. Whole-study context: Histologic subtype was mainly adenocarcinoma or squamous cell carcinoma. Whole-study findings and limits: 75% of squamous and about 30% of adenocarcinoma cases had tumour-associated clones >0.5%. Smoking pack-years did not significantly correlate with tumour TCR-beta clonality. It was not proven that tumour-reactive clones equal dominant tumour-associated clones.

Comments on this clone: The antigen remains undetermined.

The normal lung sample lay at least 3 cm, and maximally far, from the tumour. Produced via immunoSEQ multiplex PCR; TCRdb's table is partial and in-frame only. The sample has around 9,000 clones, approximately 77% seen once. The CDR3 totals 16 residues. CDR1 is MNHNY, CDR2 SVGAGI, per germline (reference sequence). Trimming took 7 bases from V and 1 from J, leaving 20 bases between them. This receptor was identified in a human donor with non-small cell lung cancer. Material: non-adjacent lung tissue. The chain links TRBV6-6 to TRBJ2-7; maybe TRBD1 (7 bases). The CDR3 nucleotides read TGTGCCAGCAATGGCGGGGAAAGGACAGGTTCCTACGAGCAGTACTTC. Residues: CASNGGERTGSYEQYF.